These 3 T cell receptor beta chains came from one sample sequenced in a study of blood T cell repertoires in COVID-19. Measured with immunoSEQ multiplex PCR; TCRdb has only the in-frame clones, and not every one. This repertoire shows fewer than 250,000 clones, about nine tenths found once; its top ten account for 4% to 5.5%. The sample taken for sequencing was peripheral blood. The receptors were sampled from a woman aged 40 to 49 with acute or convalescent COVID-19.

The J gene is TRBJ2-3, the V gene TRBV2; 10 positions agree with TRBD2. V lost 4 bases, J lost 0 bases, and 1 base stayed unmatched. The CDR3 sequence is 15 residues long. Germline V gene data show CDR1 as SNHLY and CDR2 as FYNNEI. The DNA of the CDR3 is TGTGCCAGCAGTGCACTAGCGGGGAGCACAGATACGCAGTATTTT. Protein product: CASSALAGSTDTQYF.

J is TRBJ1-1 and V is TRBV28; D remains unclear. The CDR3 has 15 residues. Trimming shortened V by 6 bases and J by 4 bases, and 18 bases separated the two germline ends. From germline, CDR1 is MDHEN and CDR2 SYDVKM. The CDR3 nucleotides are TGTGCCAGCAGCTCCTACACCGATGGAGGCACTGAAGCTTTCTTT. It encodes CASSSYTDGGTEAFF.

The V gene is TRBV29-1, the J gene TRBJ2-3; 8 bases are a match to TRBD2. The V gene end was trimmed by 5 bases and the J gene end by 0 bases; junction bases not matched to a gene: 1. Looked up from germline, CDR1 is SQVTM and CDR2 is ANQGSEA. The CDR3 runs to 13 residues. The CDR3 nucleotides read TGCAGCGTTTTAGCGGGGAGCACAGATACGCAGTATTTT. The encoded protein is CSVLAGSTDTQYF.